This T cell receptor (beta chain) was retrieved from a study of blood T cell repertoires in COVID-19. At the level of the study: COVID-19 samples, acute and convalescent, were from the United States, Italy and Spain. Nucleic acid was either cDNA or gDNA, and it came from T cells, B-cell-depleted T cells, or PBMCs.

This clone appeared once. Methods used by the authors: The assay estimated nucleated cells by amplifying reference gene primers. Generated by immunoSEQ multiplex PCR, the TCRdb table keeps only in-frame clones and is missing some. V and J calls and clone size come straight from that table; D and trimming were deduced from the DNA. The sample yields about 250,000 clones, nearly 90% seen once. The sequenced sample consisted of peripheral blood. This TCR derives from a woman aged 40 to 50 who had recovered from COVID-19.

CDR3 sequence: CASSEGPTLLYGYTF. In nucleotides, the CDR3 is TGTGCCAGCAGTGAAGGGCCCACCCTCCTCTATGGCTACACCTTC. The chain employs TRBV6-1 and TRBJ1-2; D remains ambiguous. Looked up from germline, CDR1 is MNHNS and CDR2 is SASEGT. V was clipped by 1 base and J by 4 bases, with 13 bases between them. The CDR3 runs 15 residues.